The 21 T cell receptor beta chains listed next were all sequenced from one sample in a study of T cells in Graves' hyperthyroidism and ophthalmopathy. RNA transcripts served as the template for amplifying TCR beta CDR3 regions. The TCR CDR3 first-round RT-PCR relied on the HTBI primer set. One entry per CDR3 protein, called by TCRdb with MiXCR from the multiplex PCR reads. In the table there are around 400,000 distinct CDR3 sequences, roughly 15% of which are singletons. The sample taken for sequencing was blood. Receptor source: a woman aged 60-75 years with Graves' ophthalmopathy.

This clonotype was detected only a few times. The CDR3 bases are TGTGCCAGTAGTGTTTCATCACGCACAGATACGCAGTATTTT. Encoded protein: CASSVSSRTDTQYF. The chain couples TRBV19 to TRBJ2-3; D call uncertain. Between the trimmed V and J ends, which lost 5 bases and 1 base, there was a span of 10 bases. This CDR3 contains 14 residues. From germline, CDR1 is LNHDA and CDR2 SQIVND (reference sequence).

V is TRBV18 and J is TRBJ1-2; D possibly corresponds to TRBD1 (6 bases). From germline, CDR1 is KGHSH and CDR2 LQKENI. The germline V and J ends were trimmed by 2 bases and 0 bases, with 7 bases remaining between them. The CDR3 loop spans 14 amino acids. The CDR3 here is CASSPTGSNYGYTF. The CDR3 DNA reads TGTGCCAGCTCACCAACAGGGTCTAACTATGGCTACACCTTC.

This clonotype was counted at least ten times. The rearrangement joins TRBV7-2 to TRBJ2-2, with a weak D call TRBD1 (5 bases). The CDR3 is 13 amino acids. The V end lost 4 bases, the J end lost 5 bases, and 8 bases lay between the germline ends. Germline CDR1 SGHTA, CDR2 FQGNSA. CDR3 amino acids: CASSWGPTGELFF. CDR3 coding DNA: TGTGCCAGCAGCTGGGGCCCTACCGGGGAGCTGTTTTTT.

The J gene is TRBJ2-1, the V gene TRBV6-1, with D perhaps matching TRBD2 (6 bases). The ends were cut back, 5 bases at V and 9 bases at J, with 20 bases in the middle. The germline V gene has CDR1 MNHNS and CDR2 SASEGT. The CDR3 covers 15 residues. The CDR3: CASSQTRPEGGEQFF. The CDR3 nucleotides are TGTGCCAGCAGTCAGACACGGCCCGAGGGAGGTGAGCAGTTCTTC.

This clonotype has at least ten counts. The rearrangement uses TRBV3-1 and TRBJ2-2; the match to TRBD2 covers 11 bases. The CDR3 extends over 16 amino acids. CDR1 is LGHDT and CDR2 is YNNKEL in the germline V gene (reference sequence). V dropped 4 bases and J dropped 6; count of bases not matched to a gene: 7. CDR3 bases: TGTGCCAGCAGCCGACCGGGACTAGCGGTTGCCGGGGAGCTGTTTTTT. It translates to CASSRPGLAVAGELFF.

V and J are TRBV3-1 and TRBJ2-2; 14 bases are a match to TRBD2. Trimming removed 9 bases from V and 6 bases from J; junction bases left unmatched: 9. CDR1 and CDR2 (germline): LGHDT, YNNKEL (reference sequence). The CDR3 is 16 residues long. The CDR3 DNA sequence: TGTGCCAGGGGGACTAGCGGGAGAAAAGGCGCCGGGGAGCTGTTTTTT. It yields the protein CARGTSGRKGAGELFF.

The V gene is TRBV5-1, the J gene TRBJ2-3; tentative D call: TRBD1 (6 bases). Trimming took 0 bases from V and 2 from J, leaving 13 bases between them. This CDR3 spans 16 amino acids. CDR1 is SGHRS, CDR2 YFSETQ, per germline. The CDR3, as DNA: TGCGCCAGCAGCTTGGACTTCTCAGGGGCCACAGATACGCAGTATTTT. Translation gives CASSLDFSGATDTQYF.

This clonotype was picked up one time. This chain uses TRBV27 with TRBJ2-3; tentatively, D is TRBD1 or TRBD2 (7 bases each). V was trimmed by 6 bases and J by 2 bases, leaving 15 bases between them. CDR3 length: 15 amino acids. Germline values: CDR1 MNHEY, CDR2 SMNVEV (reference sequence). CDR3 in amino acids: CASSRRGGDTDTQYF. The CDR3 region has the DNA TGTGCCAGCAGCCGCAGGGGGGGGGACACAGATACGCAGTATTTT.

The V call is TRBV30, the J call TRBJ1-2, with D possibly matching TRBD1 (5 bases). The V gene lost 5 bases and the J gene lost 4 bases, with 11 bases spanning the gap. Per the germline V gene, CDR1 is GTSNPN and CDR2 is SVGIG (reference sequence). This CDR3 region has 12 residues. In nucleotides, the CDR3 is TGTGCCTGGGCTCCGGGACCCTATGGCTACACCTTC. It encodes CAWAPGPYGYTF.

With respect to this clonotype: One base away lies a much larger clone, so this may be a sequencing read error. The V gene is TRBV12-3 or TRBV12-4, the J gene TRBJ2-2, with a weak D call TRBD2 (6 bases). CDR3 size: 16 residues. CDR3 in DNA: TGTGACAGCAGTTTAAGGGGCAGGGAGGTCACCGGGGAGCTGTTTTTT. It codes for CDSSLRGREVTGELFF.

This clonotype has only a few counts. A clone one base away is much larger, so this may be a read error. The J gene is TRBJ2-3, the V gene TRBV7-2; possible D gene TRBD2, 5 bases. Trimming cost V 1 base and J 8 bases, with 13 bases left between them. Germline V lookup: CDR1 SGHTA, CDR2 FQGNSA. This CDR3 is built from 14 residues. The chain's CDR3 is CASSLGTPTTTQYF. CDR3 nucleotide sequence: TGTGCCAGCAGCTTAGGGACTCCTACGACTACGCAGTATTTT.

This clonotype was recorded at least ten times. In nucleotides, the CDR3 is TGTGCCAGCAGCCAAGGATCCCTTGGAGGCTACACCTTC. It yields the protein CASSQGSLGGYTF. V is TRBV3-1 and J is TRBJ1-2, with D unclear. Germline CDR1 reads LGHDT; CDR2 reads YNNKEL (reference sequence). Trimming cost V 1 base and J 8 bases, with 11 bases left between them. The CDR3 extends over 13 amino acids.

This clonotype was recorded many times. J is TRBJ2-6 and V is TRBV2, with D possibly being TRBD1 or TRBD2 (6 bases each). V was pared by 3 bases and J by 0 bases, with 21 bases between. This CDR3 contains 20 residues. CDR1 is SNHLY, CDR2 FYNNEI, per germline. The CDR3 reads CASSERGAGRPNSGANVLTF. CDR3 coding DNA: TGTGCCAGCAGTGAGAGGGGGGCTGGCAGACCGAACTCTGGGGCCAACGTCCTGACTTTC.

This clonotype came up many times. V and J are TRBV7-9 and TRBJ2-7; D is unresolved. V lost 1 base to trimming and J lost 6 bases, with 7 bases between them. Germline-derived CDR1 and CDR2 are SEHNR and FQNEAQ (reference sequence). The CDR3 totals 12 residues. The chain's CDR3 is CASSLDPLEQYF. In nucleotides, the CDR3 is TGTGCCAGCAGCTTAGACCCCCTCGAGCAGTACTTC.

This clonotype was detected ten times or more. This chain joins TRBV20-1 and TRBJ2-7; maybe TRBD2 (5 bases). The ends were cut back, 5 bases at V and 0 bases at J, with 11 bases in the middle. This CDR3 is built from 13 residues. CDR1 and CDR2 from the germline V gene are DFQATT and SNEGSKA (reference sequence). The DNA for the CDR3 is TGCAGTGCTGGAGGCGGTTCCTCCTACGAGCAGTACTTC. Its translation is CSAGGGSSYEQYF.

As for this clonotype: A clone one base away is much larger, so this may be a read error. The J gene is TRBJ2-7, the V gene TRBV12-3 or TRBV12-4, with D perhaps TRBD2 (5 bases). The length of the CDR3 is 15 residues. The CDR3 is CASSLGLLSAYEQYF. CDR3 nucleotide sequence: TGTGCCAGCAGCTTAGGACTCCTGTCCGCTTACGAGCAGTACTTC.

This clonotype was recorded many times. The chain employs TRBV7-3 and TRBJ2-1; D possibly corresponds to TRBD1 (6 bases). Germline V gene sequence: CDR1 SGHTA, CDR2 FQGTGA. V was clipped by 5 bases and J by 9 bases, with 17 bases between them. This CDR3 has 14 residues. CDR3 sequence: CASSRGAGDGEQFF. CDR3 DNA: TGTGCCAGCAGCCGTGGGGCAGGGGATGGTGAGCAGTTCTTC.

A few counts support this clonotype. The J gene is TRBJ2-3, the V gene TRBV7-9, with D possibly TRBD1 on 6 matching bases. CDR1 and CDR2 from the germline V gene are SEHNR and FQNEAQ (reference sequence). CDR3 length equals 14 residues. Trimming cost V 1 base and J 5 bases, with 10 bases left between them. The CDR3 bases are TGTGCCAGCAGCTTAGTTCCCAGGGGAGATACGCAGTATTTT. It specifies CASSLVPRGDTQYF.

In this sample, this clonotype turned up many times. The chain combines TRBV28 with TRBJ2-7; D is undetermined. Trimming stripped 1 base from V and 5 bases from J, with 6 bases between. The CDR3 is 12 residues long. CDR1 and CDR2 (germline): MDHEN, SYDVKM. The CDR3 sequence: CASSLSRNEQYF. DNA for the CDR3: TGTGCCAGCAGTTTATCGAGAAACGAGCAGTACTTC.

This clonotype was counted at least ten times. The CDR3 here is CASSTGETGAYNEQFF. The CDR3 region has the DNA TGCGCCAGCAGCACTGGGGAGACAGGGGCCTACAATGAGCAGTTCTTC. The genes are TRBV5-1 and TRBJ2-1; 8 bases fit TRBD1. CDR3 size: 16 residues. Trimming at V came to 4 bases and at J to 2 bases, leaving 8 bases not matched to a gene. CDR1 and CDR2 (germline): SGHRS, YFSETQ.

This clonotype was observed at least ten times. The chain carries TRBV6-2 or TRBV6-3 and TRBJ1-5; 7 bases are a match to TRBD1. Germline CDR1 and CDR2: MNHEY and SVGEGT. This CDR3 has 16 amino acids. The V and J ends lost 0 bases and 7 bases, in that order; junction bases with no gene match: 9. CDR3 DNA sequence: TGTGCCAGCAGTTACTCGAGTGAGGGGGCCGGGCAGCCCCAGCATTTT. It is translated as CASSYSSEGAGQPQHF.